These 22 T cell receptor beta chains came from one sample sequenced in a study of response to subunit inactivated influenza vaccine (dated by TCRdb to 2016 to 2019). Receptor libraries were prepared by RT-PCR. Sequenced on an Illumina HiSeq 2500. In TCRdb, the public reads were trimmed at Q25 with fastp and aligned with MiXCR, with productive beta chains retained. CDR3 protein sequences are deduplicated, and each keeps its most common genes and DNA. For this sample there are about 540,000 distinct CDR3 sequences; around 25% appear just once. The ten largest clones capture under 3.5% of the sample. These same records also appear under a second study, on T cells expressing NK-cell markers. From the second report: 5'RACE template switching, by which a universal primer site and unique molecular identifiers were added, was used to make TCR beta cDNA libraries.

The sample here was CD4+ T cells sorted from PBMCs, taken roughly 13 days after vaccination. The receptor source for this set is a man between 50 and 59 years old who received an inactivated influenza vaccine. Donor details come from another sample of the same person, matched by shared clones.

The chain is built from TRBV20-1 and TRBJ2-1, with TRBD2 matching 8 bases. J lost 1 base, V lost 0 bases, and 5 bases had no gene match. Germline lookup yields CDR1 DFQATT and CDR2 SNEGSKA (reference sequence). The CDR3 is 16 amino acids. In DNA, the CDR3 is TGCAGTGCTAGAGATAGGCTAGCGGGTTCCTACAATGAGCAGTTCTTC. It encodes CSARDRLAGSYNEQFF.

The chain joins TRBV7-8 to TRBJ1-5; 8 bases fit TRBD1. Germline CDR1 reads SGHVS; CDR2 reads FQNEAQ. Losses at the gene ends were 5 bases for V and 0 bases for J; bases not matched to a gene: 12. This CDR3 has 18 amino acids. CDR3 nucleotide sequence: TGTGCCAGCAGCCTAGGACAGGGAACCAGTTATAGCAATCAGCCCCAGCATTTT. Translating it yields CASSLGQGTSYSNQPQHF.

For the CDR3, the DNA is TGTGCCAGCACCTCTGGCGGGTCAAATGAAAAACTGTTTTTT. Its protein is CASTSGGSNEKLFF. The chain couples TRBV7-9 to TRBJ1-4; D unclear. The V end lost 7 bases, the J end lost 5 bases, and 14 bases lay between the germline ends. Germline-derived CDR1 and CDR2 are SEHNR and FQNEAQ (reference sequence). This CDR3 has 14 residues.

This clonotype was seen just once. The J gene is TRBJ2-7, the V gene TRBV10-3, with D unclear. V lost 3 bases and J 1 base, leaving 4 bases between the germline ends. Germline V gene sequence: CDR1 ENHRY, CDR2 SYGVKD. The CDR3 loop spans 12 amino acids. In DNA, the CDR3 is TGTGCCATCAGTGATTTGTCCTACGAGCAGTACTTC. This translates into CAISDLSYEQYF.

The genes are TRBV4-3 and TRBJ1-4; 8 bases line up with TRBD1. The ends lost 3 bases at V and 5 bases at J; junction bases unmatched: 5. Per the germline V gene, CDR1 is LGHNA and CDR2 is YSLEER. The CDR3 consists of 15 residues. The CDR3: CASSQDRVRNEKLFF. As DNA, the CDR3 is TGCGCCAGCAGCCAGGACAGGGTGAGGAATGAAAAACTGTTTTTT.

This chain links TRBV20-1 with TRBJ2-2, with 10 bases identical to TRBD2. This CDR3 contains 15 residues. The V gene's germline CDR1 is DFQATT and CDR2 SNEGSKA (reference sequence). The V and J ends lost 1 base and 4 bases, in that order; junction bases with no gene match: 3. CDR3 DNA: TGCAGTGCTAGAGCTAGCGGGGGATTCACCGGGGAGCTGTTTTTT. Amino acids: CSARASGGFTGELFF.

The chain combines TRBV5-1 with TRBJ2-5; D may be TRBD1 or TRBD2 (5 bases each). Trimming stripped 2 bases from V and 1 base from J, with 15 bases between. CDR3 length: 16 residues. Germline assignment: CDR1 SGHRS and CDR2 YFSETQ. Here the CDR3 DNA reads TGCGCCAGCAGCTTTCAGGTCGGGGCTTCCCAAGAGACCCAGTACTTC. Its translation is CASSFQVGASQETQYF.

The genes are TRBV20-1 and TRBJ2-3, with 7 bases identical to TRBD1. In germline, CDR1 is DFQATT, CDR2 SNEGSKA (reference sequence). Trimming at V came to 6 bases and at J to 0 bases, leaving 6 bases not matched to a gene. The CDR3 sequence is 14 residues long. The CDR3 spells CSATWTGSTDTQYF. CDR3 coding DNA: TGCAGTGCCACCTGGACAGGAAGCACAGATACGCAGTATTTT.

J is TRBJ2-7 and V is TRBV6-1; TRBD2 matches at 12 bases. Per germline, CDR1 MNHNS and CDR2 SASEGT. V shed 6 bases and J 3 bases; nucleotides not matched to a gene: 6. CDR3 length equals 15 residues. The CDR3 DNA reads as TGTGCCAGCAGACCGACTAGCGGGAGCCTCTACGAGCAGTACTTC. Residues: CASRPTSGSLYEQYF.

This chain uses TRBV27 with TRBJ2-1, with 7 bases fitting TRBD2. V was pared by 3 bases and J by 4 bases, with 6 bases of the junction left unmatched. The germline CDR1 and CDR2 sequences are MNHEY and SMNVEV (reference sequence). CDR3 size: 15 residues. The CDR3 loop reads CASSFKLASYNEQFF. Here the CDR3 DNA reads TGTGCCAGCAGTTTTAAACTAGCGAGTTACAATGAGCAGTTCTTC.

The rearrangement links TRBV28 to TRBJ2-5; D not resolved. Trimming shortened V by 6 bases and J by 13 bases, and 12 bases separated the two germline ends. There are 10 residues in the CDR3. Germline CDR1 reads MDHEN; CDR2 reads SYDVKM. The CDR3 bases are TGTGCCAGCAGAGCTACCTCTCTGTACTTC. It yields the protein CASRATSLYF.

The chain carries TRBV5-6 and TRBJ1-1; 10 bases map to TRBD1. The CDR3 spans 16 residues. V dropped 0 bases and J dropped 0; count of bases not matched to a gene: 2. In germline, CDR1 is SGHDT, CDR2 YYEEEE. This CDR3 reads CASSLATGGLNTEAFF. The CDR3 region has the DNA TGTGCCAGCAGCTTGGCGACAGGGGGCCTGAACACTGAAGCTTTCTTT.

The rearrangement joins TRBV20-1 to TRBJ2-2; D is ambiguous. The CDR3 is 13 residues long. Trimming shortened V by 5 bases and J by 0 bases, and 7 bases separated the two germline ends. CDR1 DFQATT and CDR2 SNEGSKA come from the germline V gene (reference sequence). The CDR3 here is CSARLSNTGELFF. The CDR3 DNA reads TGCAGTGCTCGCCTTTCGAACACCGGGGAGCTGTTTTTT.

This clonotype was recorded a few times. J is TRBJ2-7 and V is TRBV7-2, with a possible D match to TRBD2 (6 bases). Trimming cost V 5 bases and J 4 bases, with 12 bases left between them. CDR3 length: 13 residues. Germline CDR1 is SGHTA and CDR2 is FQGNSA. The chain's CDR3 is CASSHPGGYEQYF. The CDR3 DNA reads TGTGCCAGCAGCCACCCCGGGGGATACGAGCAGTACTTC.

The V and J genes are TRBV7-9 and TRBJ2-5; perhaps TRBD2 as D (6 bases). From germline, CDR1 is SEHNR and CDR2 FQNEAQ (reference sequence). V lost 3 bases to trimming and J lost 7 bases, with 18 bases between them. This CDR3 region has 15 residues. In nucleotides, the CDR3 is TGTGCCAGCAGCTTTAGACGAGGTCCAGCGGGGACCCAGTACTTC. It encodes CASSFRRGPAGTQYF.

CDR3 residues: CAITSSLQGAYEQYF. Written as DNA, the CDR3 is TGTGCCATCACAAGTTCATTACAGGGGGCGTACGAGCAGTACTTC. The V gene is TRBV10-3, the J gene TRBJ2-7; 9 nucleotides align to TRBD1. This CDR3 contains 15 residues. CDR1 is ENHRY, CDR2 SYGVKD, per germline. V shed 7 bases, J shed 4 bases, and the junction held 11 bases outside the gene matches.

The V call is TRBV10-3, the J call TRBJ2-7, with a weak D call TRBD1 (6 bases). The germline V gene has CDR1 ENHRY and CDR2 SYGVKD. V was trimmed by 1 base and J by 8 bases, leaving 15 bases between them. CDR3 length equals 14 residues. Written as DNA, the CDR3 is TGTGCCATCAGTGAGTATGACAGGCCCTCTCAGCAGTACTTC. It codes for CAISEYDRPSQQYF.

The chain couples TRBV20-1 to TRBJ2-7; TRBD2 agrees at 15 bases. The V segment lost 5 bases and the J segment 7 bases; nucleotides outside the gene matches: 6. Germline values: CDR1 DFQATT, CDR2 SNEGSKA (reference sequence). The length of the CDR3 is 14 residues. The CDR3 DNA reads TGCAGTGCTCCCAGTGGACTAGCGGGAGGGGAGCAGTACTTC. Residues: CSAPSGLAGGEQYF.

This clonotype turned up a few times. The genes are TRBV4-1 and TRBJ2-5; maybe TRBD1 (5 bases). V shed 1 base and J shed 7 bases, with 13 bases lying between them. Germline V gene data show CDR1 as MGHRA and CDR2 as YSYEKL. This CDR3 has 14 amino acids. Here the CDR3 reads CASSQVGASGTQYF. The CDR3 DNA follows: TGCGCCAGCAGCCAAGTAGGGGCGTCGGGGACCCAGTACTTC.

This clonotype showed up many times. The CDR3 region is CASSSIDGTYEQYF. DNA of the CDR3: TGCGCCAGCAGCTCGATAGACGGGACCTACGAGCAGTACTTC. V usage is TRBV5-1 and J usage is TRBJ2-7, with a tentative D call TRBD2 (5 bases). V dropped 3 bases and J dropped 2 bases, with 12 bases sitting between them. The CDR3 spans 14 residues. Looked up from germline, CDR1 is SGHRS and CDR2 is YFSETQ.

This chain joins TRBV14 and TRBJ2-3; 7 bases map to TRBD2. The CDR3 spans 14 residues. The junction had 4 bases not matched to a gene; V was cut back by 5 bases and J by 2 bases. The germline CDR1 and CDR2 sequences are SGHDN and FVKESK. The DNA of the CDR3 is TGTGCCAGCAGCTACGGGACTACCACAGATACGCAGTATTTT. Translating gives CASSYGTTTDTQYF.

This clonotype was counted ten times or more. The chain combines TRBV5-1 with TRBJ2-2; no clear D gene. This CDR3 has 13 amino acids. Germline V gene lookup returns CDR1 SGHRS and CDR2 YFSETQ. V lost 6 bases, J lost 6 bases, and 12 bases lay in between. CDR3 sequence: CASKFSDPGELFF. The CDR3 nucleotides are TGCGCCAGCAAGTTCAGTGACCCCGGGGAGCTGTTTTTT.